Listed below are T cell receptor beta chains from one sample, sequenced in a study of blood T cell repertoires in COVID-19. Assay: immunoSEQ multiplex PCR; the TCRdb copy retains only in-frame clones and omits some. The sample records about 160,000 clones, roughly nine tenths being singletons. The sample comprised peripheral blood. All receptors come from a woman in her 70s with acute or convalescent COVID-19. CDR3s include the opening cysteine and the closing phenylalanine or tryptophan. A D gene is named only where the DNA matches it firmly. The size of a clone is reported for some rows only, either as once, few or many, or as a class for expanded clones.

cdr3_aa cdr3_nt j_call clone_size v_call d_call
CASSLSTGNQPQHF TGTGCCAGCAGCTTAAGCACTGGCAATCAGCCCCAGCATTTT TRBJ1-5 - TRBV7-9 -
CASSLEGPRGEANYGYTF TGTGCCAGCAGTTTAGAGGGCCCCCGGGGGGAAGCTAACTATGGCTACACCTTC TRBJ1-2 few TRBV27 -
CASSELGTIGGYTF TGCGCCAGCAGTGAGCTAGGGACAATCGGGGGCTACACCTTC TRBJ1-2 few TRBV10-2 -
CASGGWGDYGYTF TGTGCCAGCGGGGGGTGGGGCGACTATGGCTACACCTTC TRBJ1-2 once TRBV2 -
CASKRQGVDTEAFF TGTGCCAGCAAGAGACAGGGGGTTGACACTGAAGCTTTCTTT TRBJ1-1 - TRBV7-8 TRBD1
CASSQEDRMNNGYTF TGCGCCAGCAGCCAAGAGGACAGGATGAATAATGGCTACACCTTC TRBJ1-2 - TRBV4-3 TRBD1
CASSVGQASYEQYF TGTGCCAGCAGCGTAGGACAGGCCTCCTACGAGCAGTACTTC TRBJ2-7 - TRBV9 -
CASSRSGTGISEKLFF TGTGCCAGCTCACGGTCGGGGACAGGGATTTCTGAAAAACTGTTTTTT TRBJ1-4 few TRBV18 TRBD1
CASSRALADYEQYF TGCGCCAGCAGCCGAGCACTAGCGGACTACGAGCAGTACTTC TRBJ2-7 - TRBV4-3 TRBD2
CASSQGDRGPRNTIYF TGCGCCAGCAGCCAAGGAGACAGGGGACCGAGAAACACCATATATTTT TRBJ1-3 - TRBV4-1 TRBD1
CASSTGQGKKCPYF TGCGCCAGCAGCACAGGACAGGGGAAAAAGTGTCCGTACTTC TRBJ2-7 - TRBV10-1 TRBD1
CASSLGGTGTQPQHF TGTGCCAGCAGCTTGGGTGGGACAGGTACTCAGCCCCAGCATTTT TRBJ1-5 few TRBV5-5 TRBD1
CASSLGSPGQGNSPLHF TGTGCCAGCAGCTTAGGGAGTCCGGGACAGGGCAATTCACCCCTCCACTTT TRBJ1-6 - TRBV7-2 TRBD1
CASGDRGRTGPQHF TGTGCCAGTGGGGACAGGGGTCGAACGGGGCCCCAGCATTTT TRBJ1-5 - TRBV19 TRBD1
CASSLYGTGGEKLFF TGTGCCAGCAGCTTATATGGGACAGGGGGAGAAAAACTGTTTTTT TRBJ1-4 - TRBV7-9 TRBD1
CASSLAGAQNSPLHF TGTGCCAGCAGCTTAGCGGGGGCCCAGAATTCACCCCTCCACTTT TRBJ1-6 - TRBV7-9 -
CASTTPGRVYEQFF TGTGCCAGTACCACCCCCGGCAGGGTCTATGAGCAGTTCTTC TRBJ2-1 - TRBV19 -
CSVVGDRVTDTQYF TGCAGCGTTGTAGGAGACAGGGTCACAGATACGCAGTATTTT TRBJ2-3 - TRBV29-1 TRBD1
CASSVGASGGSDTQYF TGTGCCAGCAGCGTAGGGGCTAGCGGGGGCTCAGATACGCAGTATTTT TRBJ2-3 - TRBV9 TRBD2
CAWIFSGGRRNTEAFF TGTGCCTGGATCTTTTCCGGGGGAAGGCGGAACACTGAAGCTTTCTTT TRBJ1-1 - TRBV30 -
CAIRQGVNTEAFF TGTGCCATCAGACAGGGGGTAAACACTGAAGCTTTCTTT TRBJ1-1 - TRBV10-3 TRBD1
CASSSNRGAYNEQFF TGTGCCAGCAGTTCCAACAGGGGGGCCTACAATGAGCAGTTCTTC TRBJ2-1 - TRBV28 TRBD1
CASSPSPSGGYTF TGTGCCAGCAGCCCCAGCCCTTCGGGTGGCTACACCTTC TRBJ1-2 - TRBV6-5 -
CASSRQGIQPQHF TGTGCCAGTAGCCGACAGGGGATTCAGCCCCAGCATTTT TRBJ1-5 - TRBV19 TRBD1
CASSRTRADGYTF TGTGCCAGCAGCCGGACGAGGGCAGATGGCTACACCTTC TRBJ1-2 - TRBV27 -
CASSQDRDMRLKGAFF TGCGCCAGCAGCCAAGATCGGGACATGCGCTTAAAGGGAGCTTTCTTT TRBJ1-1 - TRBV4-3 -
CASSERQGSASPLHF TGTGCCAGCAGTGAAAGACAAGGCTCGGCATCACCCCTCCACTTT TRBJ1-6 - TRBV27 -
CASSRGGSGNSGNTIYF TGCGCCAGCAGCCGGGGAGGATCGGGGAACTCTGGAAACACCATATATTTT TRBJ1-3 - TRBV4-3 -
CASSLNSGSYNEQFF TGTGCCAGCAGTCTAAACAGTGGCTCCTACAATGAGCAGTTCTTC TRBJ2-1 - TRBV5-4 -
CATSTLAGSMAQQYF TGTGCCACCAGCACTTTAGCGGGCTCTATGGCCCAGCAGTACTTC TRBJ2-7 - TRBV15 TRBD2
CASSIDRRGYQPQHF TGTGCCAGTAGTATAGATCGGAGGGGTTATCAGCCCCAGCATTTT TRBJ1-5 - TRBV19 -
CASSQPDRGGDEQFF TGTGCCAGCAGCCAACCGGACAGGGGGGGCGATGAGCAGTTCTTC TRBJ2-1 - TRBV3-1/TRBV3-2 TRBD1
CASSQVWDSTEAFF TGCGCCAGCAGCCAAGTGTGGGACAGCACTGAAGCTTTCTTT TRBJ1-1 - TRBV4-3 TRBD1
CASSDGTGSQPQHF TGTGCCAGCAGCGATGGGACAGGGAGTCAGCCCCAGCATTTT TRBJ1-5 few TRBV2 TRBD1
CASSEARSGVPYEQYF TGTGCCAGCAGTGAAGCGAGGTCAGGGGTCCCCTACGAGCAGTACTTC TRBJ2-7 - TRBV6-1 -
CASSLAGLSENEQFF TGTGCCAGCAGCTTAGCGGGACTCAGCGAAAATGAGCAGTTCTTC TRBJ2-1 once TRBV7-2 -
CAGGQGDTQYF TGTGCCGGGGGACAGGGGGATACGCAGTATTTT TRBJ2-3 - TRBV30 TRBD1
CASSPPGTDNSPLHF TGTGCCAGCAGTCCCCCCGGGACAGATAATTCACCCCTCCACTTT TRBJ1-6 - TRBV6-6 TRBD1
CASSLDPQVNTEAFF TGTGCCAGCAGCCTCGACCCACAGGTGAACACTGAAGCTTTCTTT TRBJ1-1 - TRBV5-4 -